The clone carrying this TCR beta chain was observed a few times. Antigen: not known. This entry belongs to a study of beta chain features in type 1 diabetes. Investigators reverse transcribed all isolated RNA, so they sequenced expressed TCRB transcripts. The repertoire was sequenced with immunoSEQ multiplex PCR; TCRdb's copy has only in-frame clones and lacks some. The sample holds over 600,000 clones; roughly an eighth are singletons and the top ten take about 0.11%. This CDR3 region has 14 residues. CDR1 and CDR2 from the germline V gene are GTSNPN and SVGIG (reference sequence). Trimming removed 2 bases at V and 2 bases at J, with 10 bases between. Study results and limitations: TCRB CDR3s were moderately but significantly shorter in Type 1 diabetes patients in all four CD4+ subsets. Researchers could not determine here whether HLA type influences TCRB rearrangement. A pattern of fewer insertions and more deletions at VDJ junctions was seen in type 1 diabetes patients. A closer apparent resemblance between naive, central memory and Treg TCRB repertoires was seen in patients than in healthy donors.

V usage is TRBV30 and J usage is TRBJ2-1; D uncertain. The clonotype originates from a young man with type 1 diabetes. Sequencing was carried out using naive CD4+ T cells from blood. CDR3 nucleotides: TGTGCCTGGAGTTTGAAGGCCCCCTACAATGAGCAGTTCTTC. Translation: CAWSLKAPYNEQFF.